This entry is about one T cell receptor beta chain. Original processing methods: Estimation of nucleated cell counts relied on the amplification of reference gene primers. Only in-frame clones appear in the TCRdb table, and some are missing; sequencing was by immunoSEQ multiplex PCR. V, J and clone size reflect that table, while D and trimming were determined from the DNA. The sample has about 19,000 clones; about 88% are singletons. The data stem from a study of blood T cell repertoires in COVID-19. Study overall: From the United States, Italy and Spain came samples of acute and convalescent COVID-19. The cDNA or gDNA used as material had been derived from T cells, B-cell-depleted T cells, or PBMCs.

The length of the CDR3 is 14 residues. CDR1 and CDR2 from the germline V gene are SNHLY and FYNNEI. With V trimmed by 2 bases and J by 5 bases, 5 bases remained unmatched. The chain employs TRBV2 and TRBJ1-2; 7 bases are a match to TRBD1. The sequence was obtained from a human donor in a cohort sampled during active COVID-19. Sequencing used peripheral blood. The chain's CDR3 is CASSETGTVYGYTF. The CDR3 DNA reads TGTGCCAGCAGTGAAACTGGGACAGTTTATGGCTACACCTTC.